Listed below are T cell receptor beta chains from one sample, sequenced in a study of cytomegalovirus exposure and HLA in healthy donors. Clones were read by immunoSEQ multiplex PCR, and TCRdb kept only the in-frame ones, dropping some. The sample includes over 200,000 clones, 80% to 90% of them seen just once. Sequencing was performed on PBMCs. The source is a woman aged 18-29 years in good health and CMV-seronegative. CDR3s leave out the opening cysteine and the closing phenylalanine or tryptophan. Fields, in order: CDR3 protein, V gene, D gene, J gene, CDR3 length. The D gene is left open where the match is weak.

CDR3 protein: ASSPGQIQY; V gene: TRBV6-1; D gene: -; J gene: TRBJ2-7; CDR3 length: 9
CDR3 protein: SVETGLETQY; V gene: TRBV29-1; D gene: TRBD1; J gene: TRBJ2-5; CDR3 length: 10
CDR3 protein: ASSPNWAGTYEQY; V gene: TRBV27; D gene: -; J gene: TRBJ2-7; CDR3 length: 13
CDR3 protein: ASSRTGLVVETQY; V gene: TRBV6-4; D gene: TRBD1; J gene: TRBJ2-5; CDR3 length: 13
CDR3 protein: ASSLVWDSLPYGYT; V gene: TRBV7-9; D gene: TRBD1; J gene: TRBJ1-2; CDR3 length: 14
CDR3 protein: ASSLMGSTEAF; V gene: TRBV7-3; D gene: -; J gene: TRBJ1-1; CDR3 length: 11
CDR3 protein: ASSVNSGESTDTQY; V gene: TRBV9; D gene: TRBD2; J gene: TRBJ2-3; CDR3 length: 14
CDR3 protein: ASSFAHPGCDGYT; V gene: TRBV12-1; D gene: -; J gene: TRBJ1-2; CDR3 length: 13
CDR3 protein: ASSSRDRQETQY; V gene: TRBV11-2; D gene: TRBD1; J gene: TRBJ2-5; CDR3 length: 12
CDR3 protein: ASSSRQGVGEKLF; V gene: TRBV11-2; D gene: TRBD1; J gene: TRBJ1-4; CDR3 length: 13
CDR3 protein: ASRGGANEKLF; V gene: TRBV7-2; D gene: -; J gene: TRBJ1-4; CDR3 length: 11
CDR3 protein: SVVGWSGSNDEQY; V gene: TRBV29-1; D gene: TRBD2; J gene: TRBJ2-7; CDR3 length: 13
CDR3 protein: ASSLSRGSPYEQY; V gene: TRBV5-4; D gene: -; J gene: TRBJ2-7; CDR3 length: 13
CDR3 protein: ASSQDWDTSGANVLT; V gene: TRBV4-3; D gene: -; J gene: TRBJ2-6; CDR3 length: 15
CDR3 protein: ASSDMGGRDEQF; V gene: TRBV6-1; D gene: -; J gene: TRBJ2-1; CDR3 length: 12
CDR3 protein: ASSLVERGLREQY; V gene: TRBV5-4; D gene: TRBD2; J gene: TRBJ2-5; CDR3 length: 13
CDR3 protein: ASSQVQGDTQY; V gene: TRBV4-1; D gene: -; J gene: TRBJ2-3; CDR3 length: 11
CDR3 protein: ASSQAGGAGETQY; V gene: TRBV18; D gene: -; J gene: TRBJ2-5; CDR3 length: 13
CDR3 protein: ASGPRGYMPLNTEAF; V gene: TRBV19; D gene: -; J gene: TRBJ1-1; CDR3 length: 15
CDR3 protein: ASSFGGSYEQY; V gene: TRBV27; D gene: -; J gene: TRBJ2-7; CDR3 length: 11
CDR3 protein: ASSAPPSAGEAQY; V gene: TRBV9; D gene: TRBD2; J gene: TRBJ2-3; CDR3 length: 13
CDR3 protein: ASSLGQGPTNSPLH; V gene: TRBV5-1; D gene: TRBD1; J gene: TRBJ1-6; CDR3 length: 14
CDR3 protein: ASSPGTGVKETQY; V gene: TRBV11-2; D gene: TRBD1; J gene: TRBJ2-5; CDR3 length: 13
CDR3 protein: ASSSWAQRSTDTQY; V gene: TRBV5-4; D gene: -; J gene: TRBJ2-3; CDR3 length: 14
CDR3 protein: ASGRQGPIYGYT; V gene: TRBV2; D gene: TRBD1; J gene: TRBJ1-2; CDR3 length: 12
CDR3 protein: ASSRDSFVEQF; V gene: TRBV7-9; D gene: -; J gene: TRBJ2-1; CDR3 length: 11
CDR3 protein: ASSHLTGFSYQETQY; V gene: TRBV5-6; D gene: -; J gene: TRBJ2-5; CDR3 length: 15
CDR3 protein: ASSSYRDNEQF; V gene: TRBV6-1; D gene: -; J gene: TRBJ2-1; CDR3 length: 11
CDR3 protein: ASSQERAGGHYEQY; V gene: TRBV14; D gene: TRBD2; J gene: TRBJ2-7; CDR3 length: 14
CDR3 protein: ASRRWALEQY; V gene: TRBV13; D gene: -; J gene: TRBJ2-7; CDR3 length: 10
CDR3 protein: ASSHTGGHSYNEQF; V gene: TRBV27; D gene: TRBD1; J gene: TRBJ2-1; CDR3 length: 14
CDR3 protein: ASSASSYNEQF; V gene: TRBV5-4; D gene: -; J gene: TRBJ2-1; CDR3 length: 11
CDR3 protein: ASSQEGQGVTDTQY; V gene: TRBV4-3; D gene: TRBD1; J gene: TRBJ2-3; CDR3 length: 14
CDR3 protein: ASSARGIYEQY; V gene: TRBV6-1; D gene: -; J gene: TRBJ2-7; CDR3 length: 11
CDR3 protein: ASSPDPGTGNNEQF; V gene: TRBV5-1; D gene: TRBD1; J gene: TRBJ2-1; CDR3 length: 14
CDR3 protein: ASSQRLSSYEQY; V gene: TRBV10-1; D gene: -; J gene: TRBJ2-7; CDR3 length: 12